The entry below gives a single T cell receptor (beta chain) sequence along with its context. The antigen remains unidentified. This sample was taken from a study of cytomegalovirus exposure and HLA in healthy donors. The data were produced by immunoSEQ multiplex PCR, yet TCRdb's version contains in-frame clones alone and is incomplete. The sample includes 150,000 to 200,000 clones, roughly 80% of them seen just once. Whole-study results and caveats: The study flagged roughly 150 TCR beta chains as cytomegalovirus-associated. Accounts indicate the classifier identified cytomegalovirus status with strong specificity and sensitivity.

Germline V CDR1 and CDR2: LNHDA, SQIVND (reference sequence). The CDR3 length is 15 residues. Trimming pared 1 base from V and 4 bases from J, leaving 11 bases between. This receptor was identified in a woman between 18 and 29 years old in good health and CMV-seropositive. Sequencing used PBMCs. The V and J genes are TRBV19 and TRBJ1-5; TRBD1 is a possible D gene (5 bases). The chain's CDR3 is CASSIGQLLNQPQHF. For the CDR3, the DNA is TGTGCCAGTAGTATAGGACAGCTCCTTAATCAGCCCCAGCATTTT. Using reference TRBV19 and TRBJ1-5 for the parts outside the CDR3, the full variable domain is DGGITQSPKYLFRKEGQNVTLSCEQNLNHDAMYWYRQDPGQGLRLIYYSQIVNDFQKGDIAEGYSVSREKKESFPLTVTSAQKNPTAFYLCASSIGQLLNQPQHFGDGTRLSIL.